The rows below give T cell receptor beta chains drawn from one sample of a study of identical twins. TCRdb analysed the 5' RACE reads with MiXCR anew, one entry per CDR3 protein. The table includes 1.5 million to 2 million distinct CDR3 sequences, about 32% detected once. Sequencing was done on a sample of cord blood. Receptor source: a newborn girl in good health. The CDR3 runs from the conserved cysteine through the conserved F or W. The D gene is left open where the match is weak. Clone size is not always given. Where it is, it says once, few, many or a class for expanded clones.

many	.	TRBJ2-5	TRBV5-1	CASSVGQETQYF	TGTGCCAGCAGTGTAGGCCAAGAGACCCAGTACTTC
.	.	TRBJ2-5	TRBV6-2/TRBV6-3	CASKGWRSTETQYF	TGTGCCAGCAAGGGCTGGCGCTCCACCGAGACCCAGTACTTC
few	.	TRBJ2-1	TRBV5-1	CASSLGPSQLVDEQFF	TGCGCCAGCAGCTTGGGCCCTAGCCAATTAGTGGATGAGCAGTTCTTC
.	.	TRBJ1-2	TRBV10-3	CAISESVEADTF	TGTGCCATCAGTGAGTCGGTAGAGGCGGACACCTTC
once	TRBD1	TRBJ1-2	TRBV18	CASSPAGTGGSYGYTF	TGTGCCAGCTCACCAGCCGGGACAGGGGGCTCGTATGGCTACACCTTC
few	TRBD2	TRBJ2-1	TRBV7-8	CASSFASGYSYNEQFF	TGTGCCAGCAGCTTCGCTAGCGGCTACTCCTACAATGAGCAGTTCTTC
few	TRBD1	TRBJ1-4	TRBV20-1	CSARDQDRAAKLFF	TGCAGTGCTAGAGATCAGGACAGGGCCGCGAAACTGTTTTTT
.	TRBD1	TRBJ1-1	TRBV29-1	CSVEDLQGYTEAFF	TGCAGCGTTGAAGATCTACAGGGGTATACTGAAGCTTTCTTT
few	.	TRBJ1-1	TRBV6-1	CASSEAQGGARTFF	TGTGCCAGCAGTGAAGCGCAAGGGGGGGCTAGGACTTTCTTT
few	.	TRBJ2-1	TRBV7-2	CASSFSGASGQFF	TGTGCCAGCAGCTTTTCGGGGGCTAGTGGGCAGTTCTTC
.	TRBD1	TRBJ2-2	TRBV20-1	CSARDVSGDRGVSGELFF	TGCAGTGCTAGAGATGTGTCTGGAGACAGGGGTGTTAGCGGGGAGCTGTTTTTT
.	TRBD2	TRBJ2-2	TRBV7-9	CASSPPGTSETGELFF	TGTGCCAGCAGCCCGCCGGGGACTAGCGAGACCGGGGAGCTGTTTTTT
.	.	TRBJ2-1	TRBV9	CASSLGTASYNEQSF	TGTGCCAGCAGCCTCGGGACTGCCTCCTACAATGAGCAGTCCTTC
.	.	TRBJ1-5	TRBV28	CASRMGLLSNQPQHF	TGTGCCAGCAGGATGGGACTGCTTAGCAATCAGCCCCAGCATTTT
.	.	TRBJ1-5	TRBV10-3	CAISDGPPAQHF	TGTGCCATCAGTGACGGGCCTCCGGCCCAGCATTTT
few	.	TRBJ2-3	TRBV28	CASSSQRLPFTDTQYF	TGTGCCAGCAGTTCCCAGCGCCTTCCGTTCACAGATACGCAGTATTTT
few	TRBD1	TRBJ2-7	TRBV7-6	CASSPRGGAGYEQYF	TGTGCCAGCAGCCCTAGAGGGGGCGCGGGCTACGAGCAGTACTTC
many	.	TRBJ2-7	TRBV28	CASSFVRGYEQYF	TGTGCCAGCAGTTTCGTCAGGGGCTACGAGCAGTACTTC
.	TRBD1	TRBJ1-1	TRBV5-1	CASSLGPIGTGVYTEAFF	TGCGCCAGCAGCTTGGGGCCCATCGGGACAGGGGTTTACACTGAAGCTTTCTTT
.	.	TRBJ1-6	TRBV14	CASSRARASSYNSPLHF	TGTGCCAGCAGCCGCGCTCGGGCCAGCTCCTATAATTCACCCCTCCACTTT
.	.	TRBJ2-2	TRBV9	CASSPTGDPGELFF	TGTGCCAGCAGCCCAACCGGGGACCCCGGGGAGCTGTTTTTT
.	.	TRBJ1-3	TRBV3-1	CASSQAPRTGNTIYF	TGTGCCAGCAGCCAAGCACCGAGGACAGGAAACACCATATATTTT
.	TRBD2	TRBJ2-5	TRBV3-1	CASSLGTSGSGSQYF	TGTGCCAGCAGCCTCGGGACTAGCGGCTCAGGGTCCCAGTACTTC
.	.	TRBJ2-1	TRBV28	CASSLPGASPSNEQFF	TGTGCCAGCAGTTTACCCGGGGCTAGCCCGAGCAATGAGCAGTTCTTC
once	TRBD1	TRBJ1-1	TRBV12-3/TRBV12-4	CASSLATPRQGPNTEAFF	TGTGCCAGCAGTTTGGCCACGCCCCGACAGGGTCCGAACACTGAAGCTTTCTTT
once	TRBD2	TRBJ2-5	TRBV7-9	CASSPRGSGSYNEQYF	TGTGCCAGCAGCCCCCGGGGGAGCGGGAGTTACAATGAGCAGTACTTC
.	.	TRBJ2-1	TRBV28	CASSFRRGHEQFF	TGTGCCAGCAGTTTCAGGAGGGGACACGAGCAGTTCTTC
.	TRBD1	TRBJ2-7	TRBV15	CATSRPRGPEQYF	TGTGCCACCAGCAGACCTAGGGGGCCCGAGCAGTACTTC
.	.	TRBJ2-5	TRBV3-1	CASSRSITFLFVETQYF	TGTGCCAGCAGCCGCTCCATCACTTTTTTGTTCGTGGAGACCCAGTACTTC
few	.	TRBJ2-2	TRBV6-2/TRBV6-3	CASSNPYRYTGELFF	TGTGCCAGCAGTAACCCCTACAGATACACCGGGGAGCTGTTTTTT
many	.	TRBJ2-6	TRBV5-1	CASSSNSGANVLTF	TGCGCCAGCAGCTCAAACTCTGGGGCCAACGTCCTGACTTTC
few	.	TRBJ1-1	TRBV20-1	CSARVAGRKTEAFF	TGCAGTGCTAGAGTAGCGGGGAGGAAGACTGAAGCTTTCTTT
.	.	TRBJ2-5	TRBV27	CASSPMGQQETQYF	TGTGCCAGCAGTCCAATGGGGCAACAAGAGACCCAGTACTTC
many	.	TRBJ2-1	TRBV5-1	CASSRDHIGNEQFF	TGCGCCAGCAGCCGGGACCACATAGGCAATGAGCAGTTCTTC
few	TRBD2	TRBJ2-1	TRBV20-1	CSARDDASGRANEQFF	TGCAGTGCTAGAGATGACGCTAGCGGGAGGGCCAATGAGCAGTTCTTC
.	.	TRBJ1-2	TRBV28	CASSFVWGYTF	TGTGCCAGCAGTTTTGTTTGGGGCTACACCTTC
.	TRBD1	TRBJ2-1	TRBV20-1	CRTGTGAYNEQFF	TGCAGGACCGGGACAGGGGCCTACAATGAGCAGTTCTTC
.	.	TRBJ2-5	TRBV11-2	CVSSPRDMWETQYF	TGTGTCAGCAGCCCTCGGGACATGTGGGAGACCCAGTACTTC
few	.	TRBJ2-3	TRBV19	CASGFGADTQYF	TGTGCCAGTGGATTTGGGGCAGATACGCAGTATTTT
few	TRBD2	TRBJ2-5	TRBV25-1	CASSDKREGKETQYF	TGTGCCAGCAGTGATAAGCGGGAGGGCAAAGAGACCCAGTACTTC
.	TRBD2	TRBJ2-3	TRBV6-6	CASSYRWTSGSTDTQYF	TGTGCCAGCAGTTACCGCTGGACTAGCGGGAGCACAGATACGCAGTATTTT
.	.	TRBJ2-1	TRBV5-1	CASSRGSGDEQFF	TGCGCCAGCAGCCGGGGTAGCGGTGATGAGCAGTTCTTC
few	.	TRBJ1-5	TRBV10-3	CAISESAGINSNQPQHF	TGTGCCATCAGTGAGTCGGCTGGGATAAATAGCAATCAGCCCCAGCATTTT
.	.	TRBJ1-1	TRBV4-1	CASSQGVLGMNTEAFF	TGCGCCAGCAGCCAAGGGGTGCTAGGGATGAACACTGAAGCTTTCTTT
.	.	TRBJ1-5	TRBV20-1	CSAIEGDQPQHF	TGCAGTGCTATAGAAGGGGATCAGCCCCAGCATTTT
few	TRBD2	TRBJ2-1	TRBV5-1	CASSLVVAGDLFF	TGCGCCAGCAGCTTGGTAGTAGCGGGAGACCTGTTCTTC
.	TRBD2	TRBJ2-5	TRBV5-1	CASLKTSGGYEQYF	TGCGCCAGCCTTAAGACTAGCGGGGGTTATGAGCAGTACTTC
.	.	TRBJ2-7	TRBV29-1	CSVQLVVASYEQYF	TGCAGCGTTCAATTGGTGGTAGCGTCCTACGAGCAGTACTTC
.	TRBD2	TRBJ2-1	TRBV20-1	CSAREERGLSYNEQFF	TGCAGTGCTAGAGAGGAGCGGGGGCTCTCCTACAATGAGCAGTTCTTC
.	.	TRBJ2-7	TRBV2	CASSEARSVNRNEQYF	TGTGCCAGCAGTGAAGCGAGAAGCGTTAACCGCAATGAGCAGTACTTC
.	TRBD2	TRBJ2-3	TRBV30	CAWSWGLAGASGTQYF	TGTGCCTGGAGCTGGGGACTAGCGGGGGCCTCCGGTACGCAGTATTTT
few	.	TRBJ2-6	TRBV11-2	CASSSGLYNSGANVLTF	TGTGCCAGCAGCTCGGGGCTTTACAACTCTGGGGCCAACGTCCTGACTTTC
.	TRBD1	TRBJ1-5	TRBV29-1	CSVRDSDQPQHF	TGCAGCGTTAGGGACAGCGATCAGCCCCAGCATTTT
.	.	TRBJ2-1	TRBV10-3	CATSGRHGREQFF	TGTGCCACAAGCGGCCGCCACGGTCGGGAGCAGTTCTTC
few	.	TRBJ1-5	TRBV20-1	CSAREGSHNQPQHF	TGCAGTGCTAGAGAGGGCAGCCACAATCAGCCCCAGCATTTT
few	.	TRBJ2-1	TRBV27	CASSFRGAREQFF	TGTGCCAGCAGTTTCCGGGGGGCACGTGAGCAGTTCTTC
.	TRBD2	TRBJ2-2	TRBV3-1	CASSQAERDYTGELFF	TGTGCCAGCAGCCAAGCGGAGCGGGATTACACCGGGGAGCTGTTTTTT